Listed below are T cell receptor beta chains from one sample, sequenced in a study of control samples from healthy donors and cancer patients. Profiling relied on immunoSEQ multiplex PCR, and the TCRdb table lists in-frame clones only, not all of them. Of around 180,000 clones in the sample, around 92% were seen once. Sequenced: blood. The receptor set was obtained from a woman between 40 and 50 years old in good health. Both conserved end residues are part of each CDR3. Each record gives: D gene, V gene, J gene, clone size, CDR3 protein, CDR3 DNA. The D gene is left open where the match is weak. The size field is filled for only some rows; it gives once, few, many or a size class.

D gene: TRBD2; V gene: TRBV5-4; J gene: TRBJ2-7; clone size: NA; CDR3 protein: CASSSGGVVGTYEQYF; CDR3 DNA: TGTGCCAGCAGCTCGGGGGGTGTGGTGGGAACCTACGAGCAGTACTTC
D gene: TRBD1; V gene: TRBV4-1; J gene: TRBJ1-1; clone size: NA; CDR3 protein: CASSQTGGGSEAFF; CDR3 DNA: TGCGCCAGCAGCCAGACAGGGGGCGGGTCTGAAGCTTTCTTT
D gene: NA; V gene: TRBV6-5; J gene: TRBJ1-2; clone size: NA; CDR3 protein: CASSTWRGGDGYTF; CDR3 DNA: TGTGCCAGCAGCACCTGGCGGGGTGGCGATGGCTACACCTTC
D gene: TRBD2; V gene: TRBV6-2/TRBV6-3; J gene: TRBJ2-3; clone size: NA; CDR3 protein: CASSYLAGGTDTQYF; CDR3 DNA: TGTGCCAGCAGTTACCTGGCGGGGGGCACAGATACGCAGTATTTT
D gene: NA; V gene: TRBV10-3; J gene: TRBJ1-1; clone size: NA; CDR3 protein: CAITEEGGTTEAFF; CDR3 DNA: TGTGCCATCACCGAAGAAGGGGGTACCACTGAAGCTTTCTTT
D gene: NA; V gene: TRBV2; J gene: TRBJ2-5; clone size: NA; CDR3 protein: CASSVSETQYF; CDR3 DNA: TGTGCCAGCAGTGTATCAGAGACCCAGTACTTC
D gene: TRBD1; V gene: TRBV9; J gene: TRBJ1-2; clone size: NA; CDR3 protein: CASSSMTGGMGGYTF; CDR3 DNA: TGTGCCAGCAGCTCAATGACAGGGGGCATGGGTGGCTACACCTTC
D gene: NA; V gene: TRBV6-5; J gene: TRBJ1-1; clone size: NA; CDR3 protein: CASSLTGIGAPEAFF; CDR3 DNA: TGTGCCAGCAGTTTAACAGGGATCGGGGCCCCAGAAGCTTTCTTT
D gene: NA; V gene: TRBV18; J gene: TRBJ1-4; clone size: NA; CDR3 protein: CASSRGRGEKLFF; CDR3 DNA: TGTGCCAGCTCGAGGGGCCGAGGTGAAAAACTGTTTTTT
D gene: NA; V gene: TRBV5-8; J gene: TRBJ1-2; clone size: once; CDR3 protein: CASSLVGAGYGYTF; CDR3 DNA: TGTGCCAGCAGCTTGGTGGGGGCAGGCTATGGCTACACCTTC
D gene: TRBD1; V gene: TRBV18; J gene: TRBJ1-1; clone size: NA; CDR3 protein: CASSRDRVRDTEAFF; CDR3 DNA: TGTGCCAGCTCACGGGACAGGGTTAGGGACACTGAAGCTTTCTTT
D gene: TRBD1; V gene: TRBV14; J gene: TRBJ1-4; clone size: NA; CDR3 protein: CASSPWTGVKEKLFF; CDR3 DNA: TGTGCCAGCAGCCCGTGGACAGGGGTGAAGGAAAAACTGTTTTTT
D gene: NA; V gene: TRBV5-1; J gene: TRBJ2-7; clone size: once; CDR3 protein: CASSRGRAVSYEQYF; CDR3 DNA: TGCGCCAGCAGCCGAGGTAGGGCGGTTAGCTACGAGCAGTACTTC
D gene: NA; V gene: TRBV6-5; J gene: TRBJ1-5; clone size: NA; CDR3 protein: CASMGGGDQPQHF; CDR3 DNA: TGTGCCAGCATGGGAGGTGGGGATCAGCCCCAGCATTTT
D gene: NA; V gene: TRBV4-2; J gene: TRBJ1-4; clone size: NA; CDR3 protein: CASSQDSPGAGEKLFF; CDR3 DNA: TGTGCCAGCAGCCAAGATAGCCCGGGGGCGGGTGAAAAACTGTTTTTT
D gene: TRBD1; V gene: TRBV5-5; J gene: TRBJ2-5; clone size: NA; CDR3 protein: CASSNRDRVPETQYF; CDR3 DNA: TGTGCCAGCAGCAACCGGGACAGGGTCCCAGAGACCCAGTACTTC
D gene: NA; V gene: TRBV6-6; J gene: TRBJ1-4; clone size: few; CDR3 protein: CASSYPPFREKLFF; CDR3 DNA: TGTGCCAGCAGTTACCCGCCTTTCAGGGAAAAACTGTTTTTT
D gene: NA; V gene: TRBV11-2; J gene: TRBJ1-2; clone size: NA; CDR3 protein: CASSLGYGYTF; CDR3 DNA: TGTGCCAGCAGCTTAGGATATGGCTACACCTTC
D gene: TRBD2; V gene: TRBV9; J gene: TRBJ2-1; clone size: NA; CDR3 protein: CASSLAGELDEQFF; CDR3 DNA: TGTGCCAGCAGCTTAGCGGGGGAATTGGATGAGCAGTTCTTC
D gene: TRBD1; V gene: TRBV6-5; J gene: TRBJ1-1; clone size: NA; CDR3 protein: CASSYTDRASEAFF; CDR3 DNA: TGTGCCAGCAGTTACACGGACAGGGCCTCTGAAGCTTTCTTT
D gene: NA; V gene: TRBV6-2/TRBV6-3; J gene: TRBJ1-1; clone size: NA; CDR3 protein: CASSYSSGGGMNTEAFF; CDR3 DNA: TGTGCCAGCAGTTACTCCTCTGGGGGGGGGATGAACACTGAAGCTTTCTTT